The entry below gives a single T cell receptor beta chain sequence along with its context. Its antigen remains unidentified. TCRdb's copy holds only in-frame clones and misses some; the assay was immunoSEQ multiplex PCR. This repertoire shows tens of thousands of clones, about 86% found once; its top ten account for just over 20%. The CDR3 is made up of 13 amino acids. Germline V gives CDR1 SGHTA, CDR2 FQGTGA. V dropped 5 bases and J dropped 5; count of bases not matched to a gene: 5. This record belongs to a study of OX40 agonist ivuxolimab in advanced cancers. Study-level information: Of mixed ages from about 23 to 85 and averaging about 60 years, the group was around 78% male. Points from the study as a whole: The average count of expanded clones was higher among CD8+ T cells than among CD4+. In the 0.1 to 3.0 mg/kg range, CD4+ and CD8+ blood T cells had expanded clonally by week 6.

The TCR originated in an adult with an advanced solid tumor such as melanoma, head and neck, liver or kidney cancer. J is TRBJ1-1 and V is TRBV7-3; 7 bases map to TRBD1. The specimen comprised CD4+ or CD8+ T cells sorted from blood, sampled in a trial of the OX40 agonist ivuxolimab. The chain's CDR3 is CASSHGQETEAFF. The CDR3 DNA sequence: TGTGCCAGCAGCCACGGACAGGAAACTGAAGCTTTCTTT.